What follows are 3 T cell receptor beta chains derived from one specimen sequenced in a study of T cells in Graves' hyperthyroidism and ophthalmopathy. RNA transcripts yielded amplified TCR beta CDR3 regions. A set of HTBI primers served as the primers for a first-round RT-PCR of the TCR CDR3. TCRdb passed the multiplex PCR reads through MiXCR, listing each CDR3 protein once. The sample includes around 690,000 distinct CDR3 sequences, 15% to 20% of them seen just once. The sample comprised blood. These receptors all stem from a man aged 50-59 years with Graves' hyperthyroidism.

At least ten counts were recorded for this clonotype. The chain couples TRBV7-2 to TRBJ2-3; 9 positions match TRBD2. CDR3 length: 17 residues. Per the germline V gene, CDR1 is SGHTA and CDR2 is FQGNSA. With V trimmed by 2 bases and J by 3 bases, 9 bases remained unmatched. The CDR3 protein is CASSLSGRFGLTDTQYF. The CDR3 DNA reads as TGTGCCAGCAGCTTAAGCGGGAGGTTCGGGTTAACAGATACGCAGTATTTT.

This clonotype has ten or more counts. The chain couples TRBV6-2 or TRBV6-3 to TRBJ2-5; D not certain. V lost 3 bases and J lost 5, with 10 bases in between. Germline V gene sequence: CDR1 MNHEY, CDR2 SVGEGT. This CDR3 spans 13 amino acids. The CDR3 DNA follows: TGTGCCAGCAGTTATGGAACGATGGAGACCCAGTACTTC. Amino acids: CASSYGTMETQYF.

Ten or more counts support this clonotype. V gene TRBV19 combines with J gene TRBJ2-5, with D perhaps matching TRBD1 (5 bases). Germline CDR1 LNHDA, CDR2 SQIVND (reference sequence). V was shortened by 6 bases and J by 7 bases, with 18 bases between the two germline ends. CDR3 length equals 14 residues. CDR3 nucleotide sequence: TGTGCCAGTAGGCAAAGGGGCGAATCGGGGACCCAGTACTTC. It specifies CASRQRGESGTQYF.